A selection of T cell receptor beta chains follows, all from one sample in a study of OX40 agonist ivuxolimab in advanced cancers. Data came from immunoSEQ multiplex PCR; TCRdb stores just in-frame clones and leaves some out. The table has about 150,000 clones, roughly 91% seen once. The sample here was CD4+ or CD8+ T cells sorted from blood, taken in a trial of the OX40 agonist ivuxolimab. These receptors were taken from an adult with an advanced solid tumor such as melanoma, head and neck, liver or kidney cancer. Each CDR3 is given without its conserved first and last residue.

J: TRBJ2-5; V: TRBV5-1; CDR3: ASSLALAGVFQETQY
J: TRBJ2-5; V: TRBV2; CDR3: ASRRDREQETQY
J: TRBJ2-7; V: TRBV28; CDR3: ASSTRGRSFYEQY
J: TRBJ1-6; V: TRBV6-5; CDR3: ASSYEGTNSPLH
J: TRBJ2-1; V: TRBV7-2; CDR3: ASSRGGTSVYNEQF
J: TRBJ2-3; V: TRBV29-1; CDR3: SVRNRDSTDTQY
J: TRBJ1-2; V: TRBV4-3; CDR3: ASSPGTGGNGYT
J: TRBJ2-1; V: TRBV4-3; CDR3: ASSQGPPVGTGEQF
J: TRBJ2-5; V: TRBV15; CDR3: ATSNPGPETQY
J: TRBJ1-5; V: TRBV30; CDR3: AWSEKPLTGGAIYSNQPQH
J: TRBJ1-6; V: TRBV4-1; CDR3: ASSQESWSQSPLH
J: TRBJ2-6; V: TRBV6-4; CDR3: ASTEEPGANVLT
J: TRBJ2-7; V: TRBV4-1; CDR3: ASSQDWGVEQY
J: TRBJ1-1; V: TRBV2; CDR3: ARSGTLGTTEAF
J: TRBJ2-2; V: TRBV11-3; CDR3: ASSSPLGGTNTGELF
J: TRBJ1-1; V: TRBV7-2; CDR3: ASSLRGRDRGRIAF
J: TRBJ1-5; V: TRBV7-3; CDR3: ASSLSGTGSEPQH
J: TRBJ2-7; V: TRBV19; CDR3: ATQGPGTYEQY
J: TRBJ1-6; V: TRBV5-1; CDR3: ASSEGDNSPLH
J: TRBJ1-1; V: TRBV6-5; CDR3: ASSYLGAHLNTEAF
J: TRBJ1-4; V: TRBV18; CDR3: ASSPPGHLVATNEKLF
J: TRBJ1-3; V: TRBV19; CDR3: AGQGGSGNTIY
J: TRBJ2-5; V: TRBV7-9; CDR3: ASSWTTRWETQY
J: TRBJ2-3; V: TRBV6-1; CDR3: ASKPDAGTRATQY
J: TRBJ1-2; V: TRBV11-2; CDR3: ASSRGAGYGYT
J: TRBJ2-7; V: TRBV4-1; CDR3: ASSQEWVPGTPYEQY
J: TRBJ1-2; V: TRBV5-1; CDR3: ASSRGTMGDYGYT
J: TRBJ1-4; V: TRBV5-1; CDR3: ASSPATWDEKLF
J: TRBJ1-1; V: TRBV7-2; CDR3: ASSSPEGAETEAF
J: TRBJ1-3; V: TRBV9; CDR3: ASSPRHNSGNTIY
J: TRBJ2-5; V: TRBV9; CDR3: ASSVDPGTTQETQY
J: TRBJ1-4; V: TRBV7-9; CDR3: ASSPQSGGNEKLF
J: TRBJ1-5; V: TRBV2; CDR3: ASSEVRASGSQPQH
J: TRBJ2-3; V: TRBV5-6; CDR3: ASSLRTGRRDTQY
J: TRBJ2-2; V: TRBV29-1; CDR3: SVERAANTGELF
J: TRBJ1-3; V: TRBV6-5; CDR3: ASSYSVRSGNTIY
J: TRBJ2-1; V: TRBV29-1; CDR3: SGSGRDTYNEQF
J: TRBJ1-2; V: TRBV19; CDR3: ASSASGGETNYGYT
J: TRBJ2-7; V: TRBV28; CDR3: ASSSTGAGGYYEQY
J: TRBJ2-7; V: TRBV7-9; CDR3: ASSMGLAGIYEQY
J: TRBJ1-5; V: TRBV6-5; CDR3: ASSDRGLNQPQH
J: TRBJ2-3; V: TRBV19; CDR3: ASRVDSTNTQY
J: TRBJ1-2; V: TRBV28; CDR3: ASSLSRGYT
J: TRBJ2-1; V: TRBV5-1; CDR3: ASLPGTSSYNEQF
J: TRBJ1-5; V: TRBV6-1; CDR3: ASMGSLDQPQH
J: TRBJ2-2; V: TRBV7-2; CDR3: ASSPWGQGATGELF
J: TRBJ2-7; V: TRBV10-3; CDR3: AISESVYEQY
J: TRBJ1-3; V: TRBV18; CDR3: ASSPGAPMGNTIY
J: TRBJ1-5; V: TRBV10-1; CDR3: ASSVVRESSNQPQH
J: TRBJ2-2; V: TRBV12-5; CDR3: ASGLWSGNTGELF
J: TRBJ1-4; V: TRBV4-3; CDR3: ASSGQVATNEKLF
J: TRBJ2-5; V: TRBV7-2; CDR3: ASSPPVTETQY
J: TRBJ1-5; V: TRBV30; CDR3: AWSNRANQPQH
J: TRBJ2-5; V: TRBV7-2; CDR3: ASSLRTGQETQY
J: TRBJ2-6; V: TRBV5-4; CDR3: ASSLVLGQFTGANVLT